The 15 T cell receptor beta chains below all came from one sample that was sequenced in a study of cytomegalovirus exposure and HLA in healthy donors. The data were produced by immunoSEQ multiplex PCR, yet TCRdb's version contains in-frame clones alone and is incomplete. Of roughly 110,000 clones in the sample, about 88% were seen once. Sequencing was carried out using PBMCs. The receptor source for this set is a woman in her late teens or twenties in good health and CMV-seropositive.

CDR3 residues: CASSLGVHGTDTQYF. DNA for the CDR3: TGCGCCAGCAGCTTGGGAGTTCACGGGACAGATACGCAGTATTTT. The rearrangement links TRBV5-1 to TRBJ2-3; D call uncertain. CDR3 length equals 15 residues. CDR1 and CDR2 from the germline V gene are SGHRS and YFSETQ. The V and J ends lost 0 bases and 3 bases respectively, with 11 bases between them.

V and J are TRBV10-3 and TRBJ1-1, with no clear D. The CDR3 runs to 13 residues. Trimming left V 2 bases short and J 1 base short, with 5 bases between. CDR1 and CDR2 from the germline V gene are ENHRY and SYGVKD. The CDR3 nucleotides read TGTGCCATCAGTGAGGACAAGAACACTGAAGCTTTCTTT. Its translation: CAISEDKNTEAFF.

The chain uses TRBV10-2 and TRBJ1-2, with D possibly TRBD1 on 5 matching bases. With 10 bases removed from V and 4 bases from J, the gap between germline ends came to 13 bases. CDR1 and CDR2 (germline): WSHSY, SAAADI. This CDR3 spans 12 amino acids. Here the CDR3 reads CATSRDSYGYTF. The CDR3 nucleotides are TGCGCCACCTCCCGCGACAGCTATGGCTACACCTTC.

The rearrangement links TRBV27 to TRBJ2-1; the D gene is possibly TRBD2 (7 bases). Trimming stripped 7 bases from V and 1 base from J, with 17 bases between. The CDR3 spans 16 residues. Germline loops: CDR1 MNHEY, CDR2 SMNVEV (reference sequence). This CDR3 reads CASTQVGGRSYNEQFF. Here the CDR3 DNA reads TGTGCCAGCACCCAGGTGGGGGGGCGGTCCTACAATGAGCAGTTCTTC.

The chain joins TRBV20-1 to TRBJ1-1, with 7 bases aligning to TRBD1. CDR3 length: 11 residues. Per germline, CDR1 DFQATT and CDR2 SNEGSKA (reference sequence). The V segment lost 5 bases and the J segment 6 bases; nucleotides outside the gene matches: 3. CDR3 region: CSAPDRPEAFF. The CDR3 DNA reads TGCAGTGCTCCGGACAGGCCTGAAGCTTTCTTT.

This chain joins TRBV27 and TRBJ2-3, with D possibly being TRBD2 (6 bases). V lost 5 bases, J lost 2 bases, and 17 bases lay in between. The CDR3 has 16 amino acids. CDR1 and CDR2 (germline): MNHEY, SMNVEV (reference sequence). CDR3 sequence reads: CASSARSGSFTDTQYF. The CDR3 nucleotides read TGTGCCAGCAGTGCCCGTAGCGGAAGTTTCACAGATACGCAGTATTTT.

The rearrangement uses TRBV6-1 and TRBJ2-3, with D unresolved. The length of the CDR3 is 12 residues. V was cut by 5 bases and J by 2 bases, with 5 bases left in between. CDR1 MNHNS and CDR2 SASEGT come from the germline V gene. Written as DNA, the CDR3 is TGTGCCAGCAGTCAACTCACAGATACGCAGTATTTT. Amino acid sequence: CASSQLTDTQYF.

This chain connects TRBV20-1 to TRBJ1-2; D gene uncertain. Germline V gives CDR1 DFQATT, CDR2 SNEGSKA (reference sequence). The V end was cut by 3 bases, the J end by 3 bases, with 5 bases between. The CDR3 covers 11 residues. Here the CDR3 reads CSASPDYGYTF. DNA of the CDR3: TGCAGTGCTAGTCCGGACTATGGCTACACCTTC.

This clone showed up just a few times. The V call is TRBV6-1, the J call TRBJ2-2; D ambiguous. This CDR3 has 14 residues. V was pared by 10 bases and J by 3 bases, with 15 bases between. Looked up from germline, CDR1 is MNHNS and CDR2 is SASEGT. The CDR3 sequence is CAIASSMDTGELFF. Here the CDR3 DNA reads TGTGCCATCGCGTCATCGATGGACACCGGGGAGCTGTTTTTT.

This rearrangement joins TRBV2 to TRBJ1-3; D may be TRBD1 (5 bases). The CDR3 loop spans 14 amino acids. The ends were cut back, 5 bases at V and 3 bases at J, with 11 bases in the middle. The germline V gene encodes CDR1 SNHLY and CDR2 FYNNEI. CDR3 nucleotides: TGTGCCAGCAGTAGACAGTCGATTGGAAACACCATATATTTT. Residues: CASSRQSIGNTIYF.

The chain joins TRBV27 to TRBJ2-5; weak D call: TRBD2 (5 bases). V was shortened by 5 bases and J by 5 bases, with 6 bases between the two germline ends. The germline gives CDR1 MNHEY, CDR2 SMNVEV (reference sequence). This CDR3 has 11 amino acids. This CDR3 is CASSGGETQYF. As DNA, the CDR3 is TGTGCCAGCAGTGGAGGCGAGACCCAGTACTTC.

V usage is TRBV6-1 and J usage is TRBJ1-1; 12 bases align to TRBD1. Germline assignment: CDR1 MNHNS and CDR2 SASEGT. The length of the CDR3 is 17 residues. V lost 4 bases and J lost 11; bases outside the gene matches: 17. Here the CDR3 reads CASSVRGTGGATLRAFF. The DNA of the CDR3 is TGTGCCAGCAGTGTCAGGGGGACAGGGGGCGCTACCCTGCGGGCTTTCTTT.

In its sample, this clone was seen once. This chain links TRBV19 with TRBJ2-7, with 7 positions matching TRBD1. The CDR3 is 20 residues long. The germline CDR1 and CDR2 sequences are LNHDA and SQIVND (reference sequence). V was clipped by 0 bases and J by 5 bases; unmatched bases: 22. DNA of the CDR3: TGTGCCAGTAGTATAGATCGCCGGACAGGATCATGGACCTCTAACCACGAGCAGTACGTC. It is translated as CASSIDRRTGSWTSNHEQYV.

This sequence joins TRBV14 and TRBJ1-2; 10 bases are shared with TRBD1. Germline lookup yields CDR1 SGHDN and CDR2 FVKESK. With V trimmed by 5 bases and J by 7 bases, 7 bases remained unmatched. This CDR3 is 14 amino acids long. CDR3 region: CASSAQTGGSGYTF. In nucleotides, the CDR3 is TGTGCCAGCAGCGCACAGACAGGGGGCTCTGGCTACACCTTC.

The chain has TRBV11-2 and TRBJ1-6; D is ambiguous. Trimming removed 6 bases from V and 0 bases from J, with 9 bases in between. CDR1 is SGHAT and CDR2 is FQNNGV in the germline V gene. This CDR3 region has 15 residues. This CDR3 is CASRYTGSYNSPLHF. CDR3 DNA: TGTGCCAGCAGATACACGGGCTCCTATAATTCACCCCTCCACTTT.